Below are 21 T cell receptor beta chains sequenced from a single sample in a study of T cells in pancreatic ductal adenocarcinoma. Clones were sequenced by immunoSEQ multiplex PCR, and TCRdb holds only the in-frame ones, with some missing. The table shows over 85,000 clones, with roughly 95% occurring only once. No neoadjuvant therapy was given to the selected pancreatic ductal adenocarcinoma patients before their surgery. The sequencing sample was made of PBMCs. The origin of the receptors is a human donor with pancreatic ductal adenocarcinoma.

The CDR3: CASSLPGGPSYEQYF. The CDR3 DNA reads TGTGCCAGCTCACTACCCGGAGGGCCCTCCTACGAGCAGTACTTC. The chain combines TRBV18 with TRBJ2-7; tentatively, D is TRBD2 (6 bases). Deletions cut 4 bases from V and 0 bases from J, with 13 bases between. The length of the CDR3 is 15 residues. Per the germline V gene, CDR1 is KGHSH and CDR2 is LQKENI.

V and J are TRBV15 and TRBJ2-7; D might be TRBD2 (6 bases). Germline CDR1 LNHNV, CDR2 YYDKDF (reference sequence). The V end was cut by 5 bases, the J end by 7 bases, with 15 bases between. This CDR3 spans 13 amino acids. CDR3 DNA sequence: TGTGCCACCAGCGGGGACTTTCTAAGGGAGCAGTACTTC. Translation gives CATSGDFLREQYF.

The chain links TRBV27 to TRBJ2-5, with 7 positions matching TRBD1. The germline V gene encodes CDR1 MNHEY and CDR2 SMNVEV (reference sequence). The CDR3 loop spans 13 amino acids. J lost 5 bases, V lost 6 bases, and 6 bases had no gene match. CDR3 sequence: CASRGGQVETQYF. The CDR3 region has the DNA TGTGCCAGCAGAGGAGGACAGGTCGAGACCCAGTACTTC.

The chain has TRBV7-2 and TRBJ2-5; 9 bases fit TRBD1. V trimming: 3 bases; J trimming: 5 bases; junction bases outside the gene matches: 7. There are 15 residues in the CDR3. Germline V CDR1 and CDR2: SGHTA, FQGNSA. CDR3 in amino acids: CASSFMGQGAETQYF. CDR3 in DNA: TGTGCCAGCAGCTTTATGGGACAGGGTGCGGAGACCCAGTACTTC.

The chain links TRBV4-2 to TRBJ2-1, with 10 bases lining up with TRBD1. CDR1 LGHNA and CDR2 YNFKEQ come from the germline V gene. The ends lost 0 bases at V and 5 bases at J; junction bases unmatched: 16. The CDR3 totals 20 residues. CDR3 in DNA: TGTGCCAGCAGCCAAGATTTCGGACTCCTGACAGGGGGCGGGAACAATGAGCAGTTCTTC. Amino acid sequence: CASSQDFGLLTGGGNNEQFF.

This chain joins TRBV19 and TRBJ1-2; 8 nucleotides line up with TRBD1. V shed 4 bases and J 5 bases; nucleotides not matched to a gene: 9. Germline V gene lookup returns CDR1 LNHDA and CDR2 SQIVND (reference sequence). The CDR3 runs 15 residues. Here the CDR3 reads CASSKPGGAGYGYTF. CDR3 coding DNA: TGTGCCAGTAGTAAACCAGGGGGCGCCGGGTATGGCTACACCTTC.

The V and J genes are TRBV18 and TRBJ2-7, with 7 bases that match TRBD1. V was clipped by 3 bases and J by 2 bases; unmatched bases: 4. The germline V gene encodes CDR1 KGHSH and CDR2 LQKENI. This CDR3 is built from 14 residues. The chain's CDR3 is CASSPGTAAYEQYF. The CDR3 nucleotides read TGTGCCAGCTCACCCGGGACAGCCGCCTACGAGCAGTACTTC.

The chain has TRBV28 and TRBJ2-2; 10 positions match TRBD2. The junction had 6 bases not matched to a gene; V was cut back by 3 bases and J by 5 bases. The CDR3 runs 16 residues. Germline V CDR1 and CDR2: MDHEN, SYDVKM. The CDR3 sequence is CASSFSSGRWTGELFF. CDR3 DNA sequence: TGTGCCAGCAGTTTTTCTAGCGGGAGATGGACCGGGGAGCTGTTTTTT.

The CDR3 DNA reads as TGTGCCAGCAGTTACTCGGGACAGGGGACGAGAGATACGCAGTATTTT. This translates into CASSYSGQGTRDTQYF. The chain carries TRBV6-5 and TRBJ2-3; TRBD1 matches at 10 bases. Unmatched junction bases numbered 5, after V lost 0 bases and J lost 5 bases. Germline CDR1 reads MNHEY; CDR2 reads SVGAGI. The CDR3 runs to 16 residues.

The V call is TRBV19, the J call TRBJ2-1, with 7 bases aligning to TRBD1. V dropped 6 bases and J dropped 4; count of bases not matched to a gene: 3. The CDR3 runs to 13 residues. From germline, CDR1 is LNHDA and CDR2 SQIVND (reference sequence). The CDR3 nucleotides are TGTGCCAGTAGGAACAGGGGATACAATGAGCAGTTCTTC. It encodes CASRNRGYNEQFF.

This clone has a single count. V gene TRBV18 combines with J gene TRBJ2-7, with D perhaps matching TRBD2 (6 bases). The CDR3 covers 16 residues. Germline V gives CDR1 KGHSH, CDR2 LQKENI. The V end was cut by 3 bases, the J end by 0 bases, with 15 bases between. The chain's CDR3 is CASSPMLAGSSYEQYF. CDR3 nucleotides: TGTGCCAGCTCACCTATGTTGGCGGGGAGCTCCTACGAGCAGTACTTC.

The chain combines TRBV28 with TRBJ2-6; 10 bases match TRBD1. This CDR3 contains 17 residues. The germline V gene encodes CDR1 MDHEN and CDR2 SYDVKM. Trimming cost V 8 bases and J 3 bases; bases outside gene matches: 10. DNA of the CDR3: TGTGCCAGCGCAGCGACAGGGGGCGCGAGTGGGGCCAACGTCCTGACTTTC. Protein sequence: CASAATGGASGANVLTF.

In this sample, this clone turned up once. The rearrangement links TRBV7-9 to TRBJ2-7, with D unclear. This CDR3 comprises 12 residues. With 7 bases removed from V and 6 bases from J, the gap between germline ends came to 13 bases. Per germline, CDR1 SEHNR and CDR2 FQNEAQ (reference sequence). The CDR3 region has the DNA TGTGCCAGCACCTCTAAGATCCCCGAGCAGTACTTC. The encoded protein is CASTSKIPEQYF.

The chain combines TRBV7-2 with TRBJ1-2, with D maybe TRBD1 (6 bases). V was trimmed by 5 bases and J by 3 bases, leaving 19 bases between them. CDR3 length: 16 amino acids. Germline assignment: CDR1 SGHTA and CDR2 FQGNSA. CDR3 residues: CASSASRDTYHYGYTF. The CDR3 DNA reads TGTGCCAGCAGCGCCAGCCGGGACACCTACCACTATGGCTACACCTTC.

The rearrangement uses TRBV10-3 and TRBJ2-1; TRBD2 matches at 10 bases. CDR1 and CDR2 (germline): ENHRY, SYGVKD. This CDR3 region has 14 residues. V shed 4 bases, J shed 5 bases, and the junction held 2 bases outside the gene matches. DNA of the CDR3: TGTGCCATCAGTGGCGGACTAGCGGACAATGAGCAGTTCTTC. Encoded protein: CAISGGLADNEQFF.

The rearrangement uses TRBV28 and TRBJ2-5, with 10 bases lining up with TRBD1. After removal of 5 bases from V and 5 bases from J, the junction contained 8 bases not matched to a gene. Germline assignment: CDR1 MDHEN and CDR2 SYDVKM. The CDR3 is 15 residues long. The CDR3 here is CASSPGDRGRETQYF. CDR3 bases: TGTGCCAGCAGTCCCGGGGACAGGGGACGCGAGACCCAGTACTTC.

The V call is TRBV11-2, the J call TRBJ2-1; 8 bases are a match to TRBD2. Unmatched junction bases numbered 10, after V lost 4 bases and J lost 8 bases. The CDR3 has 15 amino acids. Germline lookup yields CDR1 SGHAT and CDR2 FQNNGV. In DNA, the CDR3 is TGTGCCAGCAGCTCTCGCAATGCGGGAGGTCATGAGCAGTTCTTC. It specifies CASSSRNAGGHEQFF.

This clone has a handful of counts. The genes are TRBV2 and TRBJ2-7; 14 bases fit TRBD2. With V trimmed by 8 bases and J by 6 bases, 3 bases remained unmatched. CDR1 is SNHLY, CDR2 FYNNEI, per germline. CDR3 length: 13 residues. CDR3 bases: TGTGCCAGCGGGACTAGCGGGAGTGGCGAGCAGTACTTC. This translates into CASGTSGSGEQYF.

The chain links TRBV10-3 to TRBJ1-3; TRBD1 aligns across 8 bases. V was pared by 5 bases and J by 0 bases, with 9 bases of the junction left unmatched. This CDR3 is built from 17 residues. CDR1 ENHRY and CDR2 SYGVKD come from the germline V gene. Written as DNA, the CDR3 is TGTGCCATCAGTCGAGATGGCAGGGGGCACTCTGGAAACACCATATATTTT. It specifies CAISRDGRGHSGNTIYF.

The V call is TRBV29-1, the J call TRBJ1-2; D perhaps matches TRBD1 (6 bases). Germline V gene data show CDR1 as SQVTM and CDR2 as ANQGSEA. CDR3 length: 12 residues. V gave up 4 bases and J gave up 3 bases, with 9 bases separating them. Here the CDR3 reads CSVGGGDYGYTF. CDR3 sequence (DNA): TGCAGCGTTGGTGGGGGCGACTATGGCTACACCTTC.

The rearrangement joins TRBV18 to TRBJ2-4; TRBD1 is a possible D gene (7 bases). Per germline, CDR1 KGHSH and CDR2 LQKENI. V shed 3 bases and J shed 8 bases, with 17 bases lying between them. The CDR3 spans 15 residues. CDR3 protein: CASSPAGGGTDIQYF. CDR3 nucleotide sequence: TGTGCCAGCTCACCTGCCGGTGGCGGGACAGACATTCAGTACTTC. The full variable domain, in which reference TRBV18 and TRBJ2-4 provide the parts outside the CDR3, is NAGVMQNPRHLVRRRGQEARLRCSPMKGHSHVYWYRQLPEEGLKFMVYLQKENIIDESGMPKERFSAEFPKEGPSILRIQQVVRGDSAAYFCASSPAGGGTDIQYFGAGTRLSVL.